The present entry profiles one T cell receptor (beta chain) with its context. Its specificity is not known. At the DNA level, this CDR3 is encoded by other sequences in the same sample as well. Germline loops: CDR1 SGHTA, CDR2 FQGNSA. Trimming took 2 bases from V and 2 from J, leaving 5 bases between them. The CDR3 totals 13 residues. Sequenced by immunoSEQ multiplex PCR; TCRdb stores in-frame clones only, minus some. The sample records 2,500,000 or so clones, over 85% being singletons. This specimen belongs to a study of shared clonotypes between healthy human individuals. Study outcomes and limitations: Clonotypes that were shared across a few donors made up roughly 5% of naive CD4 clonotypes. An effect of sequencing depth on clonotype sharing among donors was expected.

Recent acute infections and vaccinations were absent in the healthy HIV-negative adult donors. The chain combines TRBV7-2 with TRBJ2-3; no reliable D call. This receptor was identified in a man younger than 35 in good health. What was sequenced was naive CD4+ T cells sorted from blood. As to subset: CD45RA+ positively selected. The CDR3 spells CASSLTYTDTQYF. DNA of the CDR3: TGTGCCAGCAGCTTAACCTACACAGATACGCAGTATTTT. Variable domain in full (rest from reference TRBV7-2 and TRBJ2-3): GAGVSQSPSNKVTEKGKDVELRCDPISGHTALYWYRQSLGQGLEFLIYFQGNSAPDKSGLPSDRFSAERTGGSVSTLTIQRTQQEDSAVYLCASSLTYTDTQYFGPGTRLTVL.